This TCR beta chain originates from a study of blood T cell repertoires in COVID-19. CDR1 and CDR2 (germline): SQVTM, ANQGSEA. The V end was cut by 3 bases, the J end by 2 bases, with 7 bases between. The CDR3 covers 12 residues. Assay: immunoSEQ multiplex PCR; the TCRdb copy retains only in-frame clones and omits some. The sample has some 220,000 clones, around 91% seen once. Across over 20 US areas, participants ranged in age from about 18 to 90 years. This chain uses TRBV29-1 with TRBJ1-1; D not resolved. This TCR was recovered from a woman aged 18-30 years in a cohort exposed to, infected with or recovered from COVID-19 (not recorded which). Material: PBMCs or T cells enriched from blood (not recorded which). CDR3: CSVDGSNTEAFF. In DNA, the CDR3 is TGCAGCGTTGACGGGAGCAACACTGAAGCTTTCTTT.